These 19 T cell receptor beta chains were sequenced from one sample in a study of shared clonotypes between healthy human individuals. The data were produced by immunoSEQ multiplex PCR, yet TCRdb's version contains in-frame clones alone and is incomplete. The table includes some 1,400,000 clones, more than 95% detected once. Sequencing was carried out using naive CD4+ T cells sorted from blood. Subset described: CD45RA+ positively selected. The source is a man aged 25-45 years in good health.

J is TRBJ2-7 and V is TRBV11-2; 7 nucleotides agree with TRBD2. This CDR3 is 15 amino acids long. V was clipped by 7 bases and J by 0 bases; unmatched bases: 9. CDR1 is SGHAT, CDR2 FQNNGV, per germline. CDR3 coding DNA: TGTGCCAGCAAAAGGGAGGCGGGAGTCTCCTACGAGCAGTACTTC. Translation: CASKREAGVSYEQYF.

This clone was seen once. The V gene is TRBV7-6, the J gene TRBJ2-1; 9 bases are a match to TRBD2. Trimming cost V 10 bases and J 3 bases; bases outside gene matches: 16. Germline CDR1 reads SGHVS; CDR2 reads FNYEAQ. The CDR3 has 17 amino acids. The CDR3: CANRSHFLAGIYNEQFF. For the CDR3, the DNA is TGTGCCAACCGATCCCACTTCCTAGCGGGAATCTACAATGAGCAGTTCTTC. Combining the CDR3 with reference TRBV7-6 and TRBJ2-1 gives the whole variable domain GAGVSQSPRYKVTKRGQDVALRCDPISGHVSLYWYRQALGQGPEFLTYFNYEAQQDKSGLPNDRFSAERPEGSISTLTIQRTEQRDSAMYRCANRSHFLAGIYNEQFFGPGTRLTVL.

This rearrangement joins TRBV28 to TRBJ1-1; D might be TRBD1 (5 bases). Germline V CDR1 and CDR2: MDHEN, SYDVKM. This CDR3 is built from 12 residues. Trimming left V 6 bases short and J 11 bases short, with 16 bases between. This chain's CDR3 is CASSLDSPGAFF. CDR3 DNA sequence: TGTGCCAGCAGCTTAGACAGTCCCGGCGCTTTCTTT.

As regards this clone: This sample includes further DNA sequences coding for the same CDR3. The chain carries TRBV2 and TRBJ2-5, with D uncertain. This CDR3 spans 11 amino acids. V was cut by 6 bases and J by 0 bases, with 2 bases left in between. Germline V gene data show CDR1 as SNHLY and CDR2 as FYNNEI. The CDR3 reads CASRYQETQYF. CDR3 sequence (DNA): TGTGCCAGCAGGTACCAAGAGACCCAGTACTTC.

The chain joins TRBV29-1 to TRBJ2-5; perhaps D is TRBD1 or TRBD2 (5 bases each). With 6 bases removed from V and 5 bases from J, the gap between germline ends came to 13 bases. CDR3 length equals 12 residues. Germline CDR1 and CDR2: SQVTM and ANQGSEA. The CDR3 sequence: CSVEGPGETQYF. DNA for the CDR3: TGCAGCGTAGAGGGGCCTGGGGAGACCCAGTACTTC. The full variable domain, in which reference TRBV29-1 and TRBJ2-5 provide the parts outside the CDR3, is SAVISQKPSRDICQRGTSLTIQCQVDSQVTMMFWYRQQPGQSLTLIATANQGSEATYESGFVIDKFPISRPNLTFSTLTVSNMSPEDSSIYLCSVEGPGETQYFGPGTRLLVL.

The V call is TRBV27, the J call TRBJ1-3; no clear D. Germline V gene lookup returns CDR1 MNHEY and CDR2 SMNVEV (reference sequence). Trimming stripped 4 bases from V and 3 bases from J, with 16 bases between. The CDR3 contains 16 residues. The CDR3 loop is CASSSGLPGSGNTIYF. CDR3 nucleotides: TGTGCCAGCAGTTCCGGTCTCCCTGGGAGTGGAAACACCATATATTTT.

The J gene is TRBJ2-1, the V gene TRBV11-2; D unresolved. The CDR3 sequence is 16 residues long. Germline V lookup: CDR1 SGHAT, CDR2 FQNNGV. V lost 1 base, J lost 0 bases, and 10 bases lay in between. The CDR3 here is CASSLGRYRSYNEQFF. In DNA form, the CDR3 reads TGTGCCAGCAGCTTAGGCAGATATCGCTCCTACAATGAGCAGTTCTTC.

The chain is built from TRBV18 and TRBJ2-3; D gene unclear. Trimming took 8 bases from V and 2 from J, leaving 11 bases between them. CDR1 KGHSH and CDR2 LQKENI come from the germline V gene. This CDR3 is 13 amino acids long. The CDR3 is CASATDLTDTQYF. The CDR3 DNA reads TGTGCCAGCGCAACGGACCTCACAGATACGCAGTATTTT.

The chain links TRBV7-2 to TRBJ2-1; TRBD1 might be the D (5 bases). This CDR3 is built from 15 residues. Between the trimmed V and J ends, which lost 3 bases and 3 bases, there was a span of 12 bases. Germline values: CDR1 SGHTA, CDR2 FQGNSA. This chain's CDR3 is CASSFRAANYNEQFF. CDR3 coding DNA: TGTGCCAGCAGCTTCAGGGCGGCCAACTACAATGAGCAGTTCTTC. Looking up the rest from reference TRBV7-2 and TRBJ2-1 gives the full variable domain: GAGVSQSPSNKVTEKGKDVELRCDPISGHTALYWYRQSLGQGLEFLIYFQGNSAPDKSGLPSDRFSAERTGGSVSTLTIQRTQQEDSAVYLCASSFRAANYNEQFFGPGTRLTVL.

This chain connects TRBV11-2 to TRBJ2-7; 7 bases agree with TRBD2. Germline trimming cut 4 bases from V and 3 bases from J; bases unmatched to any gene: 9. The CDR3 is made up of 15 amino acids. Germline CDR1 reads SGHAT; CDR2 reads FQNNGV. CDR3 loop: CASSSSSGRGYEQYF. DNA for the CDR3: TGTGCCAGCAGCTCCTCTAGCGGAAGGGGCTACGAGCAGTACTTC. Full variable domain (rest looked up from reference TRBV11-2 and TRBJ2-7): EAGVAQSPRYKIIEKRQSVAFWCNPISGHATLYWYQQILGQGPKLLIQFQNNGVVDDSQLPKDRFSAERLKGVDSTLKIQPAKLEDSAVYLCASSSSSGRGYEQYFGPGTRLTVT.

The genes are TRBV28 and TRBJ2-2; 7 bases are a match to TRBD1. The V and J ends lost 5 bases and 6 bases, in that order; junction bases with no gene match: 9. The CDR3 contains 15 residues. Germline V gives CDR1 MDHEN, CDR2 SYDVKM. This CDR3 reads CASSGFTGVAGELFF. The CDR3, as DNA: TGTGCCAGCAGTGGATTCACAGGGGTGGCCGGGGAGCTGTTTTTT. Variable domain in full (rest from reference TRBV28 and TRBJ2-2): DVKVTQSSRYLVKRTGEKVFLECVQDMDHENMFWYRQDPGLGLRLIYFSYDVKMKEKGDIPEGYSVSREKKERFSLILESASTNQTSMYLCASSGFTGVAGELFFGEGSRLTVL.

The chain links TRBV9 to TRBJ2-5, with TRBD2 matching over 7 bases. Germline V lookup: CDR1 SGDLS, CDR2 YYNGEE. The length of the CDR3 is 15 residues. Trimming cost V 3 bases and J 2 bases; bases outside gene matches: 7. This CDR3 reads CASSASGLVQETQYF. In DNA, the CDR3 is TGTGCCAGCAGCGCGAGCGGACTAGTTCAAGAGACCCAGTACTTC.

This clone appeared once. This sequence joins TRBV28 and TRBJ2-3; the D is unclear. The V gene lost 8 bases and the J gene lost 2 bases, with 11 bases spanning the gap. The germline V gene has CDR1 MDHEN and CDR2 SYDVKM. The CDR3 runs 13 residues. The DNA of the CDR3 is TGTGCCAGCTTACAGTCTTACACAGATACGCAGTATTTT. As protein: CASLQSYTDTQYF.

This clone was recorded only once. V and J are TRBV5-1 and TRBJ2-1; 8 positions match TRBD1. J was trimmed by 4 bases and V by 3 bases; bases with no gene match: 12. Germline-derived CDR1 and CDR2 are SGHRS and YFSETQ. The CDR3 runs 17 residues. DNA of the CDR3: TGCGCCAGCAGCTCGCACGATTGGGGACAGGCTTACAATGAGCAGTTCTTC. It is translated as CASSSHDWGQAYNEQFF.

A single count supports this clone. This CDR3 is CASSLWGGINEQFF. As DNA, the CDR3 is TGTGCCAGCAGCTTGTGGGGGGGGATCAATGAGCAGTTCTTC. The chain recombines TRBV5-4 with TRBJ2-1; 7 nucleotides align to TRBD2. V shed 1 base, J shed 6 bases, and the junction held 4 bases outside the gene matches. Per the germline V gene, CDR1 is SGHNT and CDR2 is YYREEE (reference sequence). The CDR3 has 14 residues.

V is TRBV5-1 and J is TRBJ2-6; TRBD1 matches at 7 bases. The CDR3 runs to 16 residues. V shed 4 bases and J 0 bases; nucleotides not matched to a gene: 4. Germline assignment: CDR1 SGHRS and CDR2 YFSETQ. The CDR3 loop reads CASSHRDSSGANVLTF. CDR3 coding DNA: TGCGCCAGCAGCCACAGGGACAGCTCTGGGGCCAACGTCCTGACTTTC. The full variable domain, completed using reference TRBV5-1 and TRBJ2-6, is KAGVTQTPRYLIKTRGQQVTLSCSPISGHRSVSWYQQTPGQGLQFLFEYFSETQRNKGNFPGRFSGRQFSNSRSEMNVSTLELGDSALYLCASSHRDSSGANVLTFGAGSRLTVL.

The chain recombines TRBV4-3 with TRBJ2-2; D is unresolved. V lost 3 bases to trimming and J lost 1 base, with 6 bases between them. The CDR3 sequence is 14 residues long. Germline CDR1 reads LGHNA; CDR2 reads YSLEER. CDR3 sequence (DNA): TGCGCCAGCAGCCAGATGGGGAACACCGGGGAGCTGTTTTTT. Amino acids: CASSQMGNTGELFF.

This sequence joins TRBV6-4 and TRBJ2-1; 11 bases map to TRBD2. Germline-derived CDR1 and CDR2 are MRHNA and SNTAGT. The CDR3 spans 15 residues. The V segment lost 10 bases and the J segment 6 bases; nucleotides outside the gene matches: 11. The CDR3 DNA reads as TGTGCCACCTCCTCCGCTAGCGGGAGGCCCAATGAGCAGTTCTTC. Protein sequence: CATSSASGRPNEQFF.

The genes are TRBV18 and TRBJ1-4; D uncertain. Germline V gene lookup returns CDR1 KGHSH and CDR2 LQKENI. V was cut by 8 bases and J by 5 bases, with 12 bases left in between. The CDR3 totals 13 residues. The DNA of the CDR3 is TGTGCCAGCGGGCCTTCCTTAAATGAAAAACTGTTTTTT. It yields the protein CASGPSLNEKLFF.